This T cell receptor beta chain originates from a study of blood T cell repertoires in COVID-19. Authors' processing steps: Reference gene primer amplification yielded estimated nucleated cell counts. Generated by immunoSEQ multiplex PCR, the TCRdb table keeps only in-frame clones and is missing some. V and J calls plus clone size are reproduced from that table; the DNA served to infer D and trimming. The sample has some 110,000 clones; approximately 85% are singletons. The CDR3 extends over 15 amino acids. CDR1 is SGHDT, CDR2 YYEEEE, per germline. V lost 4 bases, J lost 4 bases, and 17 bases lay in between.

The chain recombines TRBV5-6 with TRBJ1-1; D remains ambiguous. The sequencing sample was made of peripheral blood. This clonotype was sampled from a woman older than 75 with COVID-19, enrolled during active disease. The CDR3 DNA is TGTGCCAGCAGCATGCCGCGGGGTGATTCCACTGAAGCTTTCTTT. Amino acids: CASSMPRGDSTEAFF.